The next 15 T cell receptor beta chains were all read from a single sample in a study of blood T cells in healthy people across ages. Primers used in a second PCR of roughly 6 to 11 cycles were a sample-barcoded 5' primer and a J-beta primer mix. TCRdb analysed the 5' RACE reads with MiXCR anew, one entry per CDR3 protein. The sample holds roughly 1.9 million distinct CDR3 sequences, about two fifths seen once. Sequencing was carried out using blood. The receptors come from a human donor in good health.

The CDR3: CASSKTVTDTQYF. The CDR3 region has the DNA TGTGCCAGCAGCAAGACAGTCACAGATACGCAGTATTTT. The chain uses TRBV7-2 and TRBJ2-3, with D perhaps TRBD1 (5 bases). The CDR3 length is 13 residues. Germline lookup yields CDR1 SGHTA and CDR2 FQGNSA. With 5 bases removed from V and 2 bases from J, the gap between germline ends came to 8 bases.

The chain recombines TRBV4-2 with TRBJ1-2, with D unresolved. Deletions cut 1 base from V and 7 bases from J, with 13 bases between. The germline gives CDR1 LGHNA, CDR2 YNFKEQ. This CDR3 has 14 amino acids. The CDR3 here is CASSQATGSIGYTF. CDR3 in DNA: TGTGCCAGCAGCCAAGCGACTGGGTCCATTGGCTACACCTTC.

This rearrangement joins TRBV12-3 or TRBV12-4 to TRBJ1-2; TRBD1 matches 8 bases. This CDR3 comprises 13 residues. V gave up 8 bases and J gave up 7 bases; unmatched junction bases: 9. In DNA, the CDR3 is TGTGCCAGCTCAAGCTATGGACAGGGTGGCTACACCTTC. As protein: CASSSYGQGGYTF.

The sample holds a few counts of this clonotype. One end of the junction fails to match germline, which may point to a read error. The chain combines TRBV6-2 or TRBV6-3 with TRBJ2-1, with a tentative D call TRBD1 (5 bases). The CDR3 contains 16 residues. In germline, CDR1 is MNHEY, CDR2 SVGEGT. Written as DNA, the CDR3 is TGTGCCGGCAGTTACATATTTGACAGAGTCCACAATGAGCAGTTCTTC. This gives the protein CAGSYIFDRVHNEQFF.

There are a few counts of this clonotype. The chain has TRBV29-1 and TRBJ2-1; 7 bases line up with TRBD1. The CDR3 spans 13 residues. Germline V gene data show CDR1 as SQVTM and CDR2 as ANQGSEA. The V segment lost 8 bases and the J segment 10 bases; nucleotides outside the gene matches: 14. CDR3 in amino acids: CSPTGTAPGEQFF. The CDR3 DNA sequence: TGCAGCCCAACCGGGACAGCCCCAGGGGAGCAGTTCTTC.

This chain connects TRBV20-1 to TRBJ2-7; 8 nucleotides match TRBD1. The CDR3 is made up of 12 amino acids. The germline V gene encodes CDR1 DFQATT and CDR2 SNEGSKA (reference sequence). With 4 bases clipped from V and 6 bases from J, the junction kept 5 bases outside the gene matches. CDR3 sequence: CSANAGGVEQYF. The DNA of the CDR3 is TGCAGTGCTAATGCAGGGGGCGTCGAGCAGTACTTC.

This chain joins TRBV29-1 and TRBJ2-3, with TRBD1 matching 10 bases. The CDR3 totals 15 residues. Looked up from germline, CDR1 is SQVTM and CDR2 is ANQGSEA. Trimming took 7 bases from V and 4 from J; bases not matched to a gene: 11. The CDR3 region is CSAGTGQGIPDTQYF. CDR3 coding DNA: TGCAGCGCTGGGACGGGACAGGGGATACCAGATACGCAGTATTTT.

V and J are TRBV6-2 or TRBV6-3 and TRBJ1-2, with 8 bases that match TRBD1. J was trimmed by 6 bases and V by 4 bases; bases with no gene match: 7. This CDR3 is built from 14 residues. Per germline, CDR1 MNHEY and CDR2 SVGEGT. Here the CDR3 reads CASSFGSGGDGYTF. CDR3 nucleotides: TGTGCCAGCAGTTTCGGTTCAGGGGGCGATGGCTACACCTTC.

A remark on this clonotype: This may be a read error, as it is one base from a much larger clone. V gene TRBV4-2 combines with J gene TRBJ2-1; 8 nucleotides align to TRBD2. The DNA end is more similar to TRBJ2-7, so the J call may be wrong. The CDR3 length is 16 residues. Germline V gene data show CDR1 as LGHNA and CDR2 as YNFKEQ. The DNA of the CDR3 is TGTGCCAGCAGCCGTACTAGCGGAGGCGCCTACAATGAGCAGTACTTC. This codes for CASSRTSGGAYNEQYF.

The V and J genes are TRBV4-3 and TRBJ2-1; TRBD1 aligns across 10 bases. The CDR3 is 16 amino acids. CDR1 and CDR2 (germline): LGHNA, YSLEER. V lost 0 bases and J lost 9; bases outside the gene matches: 8. The CDR3: CASSQDRGQGLAEQFF. The DNA of the CDR3 is TGCGCCAGCAGCCAAGATCGGGGACAGGGGCTGGCTGAGCAGTTCTTC.

The chain uses TRBV20-1 and TRBJ2-7; D is possibly TRBD1 or TRBD2 (5 bases each). Germline V CDR1 and CDR2: DFQATT, SNEGSKA (reference sequence). The CDR3 runs to 16 residues. Trimming shortened V by 7 bases and J by 0 bases, and 22 bases separated the two germline ends. CDR3 sequence (DNA): TGCAGTGTAGGCAGCCCAGGGTGGGGGACCTCCTACGAGCAGTACTTC. Translating gives CSVGSPGWGTSYEQYF.

The V and J genes are TRBV5-1 and TRBJ1-2; perhaps TRBD1 as D (5 bases). In germline, CDR1 is SGHRS, CDR2 YFSETQ. The CDR3 is made up of 15 amino acids. Deletions cut 0 bases from V and 4 bases from J, with 13 bases between. The CDR3: CASSLGAGTSYGYTF. The CDR3 DNA reads TGCGCCAGCAGCTTGGGAGCAGGGACGTCCTATGGCTACACCTTC.

This clonotype was picked up a small number of times. The chain's CDR3 is CSAGSTQYF. The CDR3 DNA is TGCAGTGCGGGGAGTACGCAGTATTTT. The rearrangement links TRBV20-1 to TRBJ2-3, with D possibly being TRBD2 (5 bases). Germline loops: CDR1 DFQATT, CDR2 SNEGSKA (reference sequence). V was trimmed by 6 bases and J by 8 bases, leaving 6 bases between them. The CDR3 loop spans 9 amino acids.

This chain connects TRBV6-6 to TRBJ1-5; D is ambiguous. Germline V CDR1 and CDR2: MNHNY, SVGAGI (reference sequence). V gave up 8 bases and J gave up 7 bases, with 12 bases separating them. The CDR3 has 12 amino acids. The CDR3 sequence: CASCPGEQPQHF. The DNA of the CDR3 is TGTGCCAGCTGTCCGGGTGAGCAGCCCCAGCATTTT.

This clonotype has just a few counts. CDR3 nucleotides: TGTGCCAGCAGCCCTGGTAGGACGGTCAACTATGGCTACACCTTC. Protein sequence: CASSPGRTVNYGYTF. The gene calls are TRBV12-3 or TRBV12-4 and TRBJ1-2; no clear D gene. This CDR3 region has 15 residues. Trimming removed 6 bases at V and 2 bases at J, with 16 bases between.